This paragraph covers one T cell receptor beta chain sequence. Clones were read by immunoSEQ multiplex PCR, and TCRdb kept only the in-frame ones, dropping some. Here the sample spans hundreds of thousands of clones, 75% to 90% being singletons. These data originate in a study of blood T cell repertoires in COVID-19. Sequencing was carried out using peripheral blood. The sequence was obtained from a woman between 50 and 59 years old with COVID-19, enrolled during active disease.

The CDR3 nucleotides are TGTGCCAGCAGCCATTTAGCGGTGGGCCGGAATGAGCAGTTCTTC. Translation: CASSHLAVGRNEQFF. This chain links TRBV3-1 (or the pseudogene TRBV3-2) with TRBJ2-1; perhaps TRBD2 as D (6 bases). Germline CDR1 is LGHDT and CDR2 is YNNKEL (reference sequence). The CDR3 sequence is 15 residues long. V lost 3 bases and J lost 7, with 16 bases in between.